These T cell receptor beta chains were read from a single sample in a study of blood T cell repertoires in COVID-19. Clones were sequenced by immunoSEQ multiplex PCR, and TCRdb holds only the in-frame ones, with some missing. The table has about 27,000 clones, roughly 80% seen once. The sample comprised peripheral blood. These receptors all stem from a woman aged 80 or over with acute or convalescent COVID-19. Both conserved end residues are part of each CDR3. Fields, in order: V gene, J gene, clone size, D gene, CDR3 protein, CDR3 DNA. A D gene is named only where the DNA matches it firmly. Clone size is shown for a subset of rows, as once, few, many or a class of expanded clone.

TRBV5-1	TRBJ2-3	NA	TRBD2	CASSLAGGRDTQYF	TGCGCCAGCAGCTTAGCGGGGGGCCGAGATACGCAGTATTTT
TRBV21-1	TRBJ1-5	NA	NA	CASSKGGRGGQPQHF	TGTGCCAGCAGCAAAGGGGGGAGGGGAGGTCAGCCCCAGCATTTT
TRBV12-5	TRBJ2-3	once	TRBD2	CASGPRTSGGPSTDTQYF	TGTGCTAGTGGTCCTCGGACTAGCGGGGGGCCTAGCACAGATACGCAGTATTTT
TRBV28	TRBJ1-2	NA	TRBD1	CAISHRDRAYGYTF	TGTGCCATCTCACACCGGGACAGGGCTTATGGCTACACCTTC
TRBV19	TRBJ2-5	NA	NA	CASSIQGIETQYF	TGTGCCAGTAGTATCCAGGGGATAGAGACCCAGTACTTC
TRBV7-3	TRBJ2-7	many	TRBD1	CASSSLGGEGFGEQYF	TGTGCCAGCAGCTCCTTAGGGGGCGAGGGTTTCGGCGAGCAGTACTTC
TRBV6-4	TRBJ1-5	NA	NA	CASSEGEGQPQHF	TGTGCCAGCAGTGAAGGGGAGGGCCAGCCCCAGCATTTT
TRBV11-2	TRBJ1-4	NA	TRBD1	CASSFNRGKEKLFF	TGTGCCAGCAGCTTTAACAGGGGGAAGGAAAAACTGTTTTTT
TRBV5-1	TRBJ2-5	NA	TRBD1	CASSRGTGPQETQYF	TGCGCCAGCAGCCGGGGGACAGGGCCTCAAGAGACCCAGTACTTC
TRBV9	TRBJ2-1	once	TRBD2	CASSVLAGPGSEQFF	TGTGCCAGCAGCGTGCTAGCGGGACCTGGCAGTGAGCAGTTCTTC
TRBV2	TRBJ1-5	NA	TRBD1	CASGETGANQPQHF	TGTGCCAGCGGGGAAACAGGGGCCAATCAGCCCCAGCATTTT
TRBV2	TRBJ2-7	NA	TRBD1	CASSERTGMNEQYF	TGTGCCAGCAGCGAACGGACAGGGATGAACGAGCAGTACTTC
TRBV19	TRBJ2-1	NA	TRBD2	CASSMGSGRSRLNEQFF	TGTGCCAGTAGTATGGGTAGCGGGAGGTCTCGACTCAATGAGCAGTTCTTC
TRBV1	TRBJ2-5	NA	NA	CTSSQDWGGETQYF	TGCACCAGCAGCCAAGATTGGGGGGGGGAGACCCAGTACTTC
TRBV9	TRBJ2-1	NA	TRBD2	CASTPQELAGFYEQFF	TGTGCCAGCACCCCCCAGGAGTTAGCGGGATTCTATGAGCAGTTCTTC
TRBV7-8	TRBJ2-1	NA	NA	CASSITGAGPYNEQFF	TGTGCCAGCAGCATCACAGGAGCGGGCCCATACAATGAGCAGTTCTTC
TRBV3-1/TRBV3-2	TRBJ2-1	NA	NA	CASSQVGGGNEQFF	TGTGCCAGCAGCCAAGTAGGGGGTGGAAATGAGCAGTTCTTC
TRBV15	TRBJ1-6	NA	TRBD1	CATARDSNSPLHF	TGTGCCACCGCCCGGGACAGTAATTCACCCCTCCACTTT
TRBV6-5	TRBJ2-7	once	TRBD1	CASSYTQGDYEQYF	TGTGCCAGCAGTTACACGCAGGGGGACTACGAGCAGTACTTC
TRBV19	TRBJ2-2	NA	NA	CASNKGAGEANTGELFF	TGTGCCAGCAATAAGGGGGCAGGGGAGGCGAACACCGGGGAGCTGTTTTTT
TRBV18	TRBJ1-1	few	NA	CASSRRENTEAFF	TGTGCCAGCTCACGTCGGGAGAACACTGAAGCTTTCTTT
TRBV6-6	TRBJ1-6	NA	TRBD1	CASSYGGQNSPLHF	TGTGCCAGCAGTTACGGGGGACAGAATTCACCCCTCCACTTT
TRBV28	TRBJ2-5	NA	TRBD1	CASHRTGARTQYF	TGTGCCAGCCATCGGACAGGGGCCCGGACCCAGTACTTC
TRBV20-1	TRBJ1-5	NA	TRBD1	CSASWQGARNQPQHF	TGCAGTGCTAGTTGGCAGGGGGCGCGGAATCAGCCCCAGCATTTT
TRBV21-1	TRBJ1-4	NA	NA	CASSGKEVRGRVTNEKLFF	TGTGCCAGCAGCGGGAAAGAGGTTAGGGGGCGCGTTACTAATGAAAAACTGTTTTTT
TRBV14	TRBJ1-2	once	TRBD1	CASSSQGMEGYTF	TGTGCCAGCAGCTCACAGGGGATGGAAGGCTACACCTTC
TRBV24-1	TRBJ1-1	NA	NA	CATSDPNLGDTEAFF	TGTGCCACCAGTGACCCTAACCTAGGTGACACTGAAGCTTTCTTT
TRBV5-8	TRBJ2-2	NA	NA	CASSLGARPAGELFF	TGTGCCAGCAGCTTAGGGGCGCGACCCGCCGGGGAGCTGTTTTTT
TRBV18	TRBJ2-3	NA	NA	CASSPTTDPSTDTQYF	TGTGCCAGCTCACCAACGACAGACCCTAGCACAGATACGCAGTATTTT
TRBV19	TRBJ1-2	NA	NA	CASSIQGYYGYTF	TGTGCCAGTAGTATCCAGGGGTACTATGGCTACACCTTC
TRBV6-5	TRBJ1-5	few	NA	CASSYGGFGNQPQHF	TGTGCCAGCAGTTACGGGGGGTTTGGCAATCAGCCCCAGCATTTT
TRBV5-4	TRBJ2-3	NA	TRBD2	CASGRAEETDTQYF	TGTGCCAGCGGGAGGGCCGAGGAGACAGATACGCAGTATTTT
TRBV19	TRBJ2-7	NA	NA	CASSIAAGIYEQYF	TGTGCCAGTAGTATCGCCGCGGGAATCTACGAGCAGTACTTC
TRBV27	TRBJ2-3	NA	NA	CASSFGASTDTQYF	TGTGCCAGCAGTTTTGGGGCCAGCACAGATACGCAGTATTTT
TRBV14	TRBJ2-3	NA	NA	CASSSGQSTDTQYF	TGTGCCAGCAGCAGTGGACAGAGCACAGATACGCAGTATTTT
TRBV3-1/TRBV3-2	TRBJ2-2	NA	NA	CASSQDRGAGVFKPNTGELFF	TGTGCCAGCAGCCAAGATCGCGGCGCAGGGGTCTTCAAACCTAACACCGGGGAGCTGTTTTTT
TRBV5-1	TRBJ1-3	NA	TRBD1	CASQVGTGNSGNTIYF	TGCGCCAGCCAGGTGGGGACAGGCAACTCTGGAAACACCATATATTTT
TRBV25-1	TRBJ2-5	NA	NA	CASGTRQWGQETQYF	TGTGCCAGCGGGACTCGACAATGGGGGCAAGAGACCCAGTACTTC
TRBV2	TRBJ2-2	once	NA	CASRILAEAGELFF	TGTGCCAGCAGGATCCTTGCAGAGGCCGGGGAGCTGTTTTTT
TRBV2	TRBJ1-1	NA	TRBD1	CASSKTGTGVGTEAFF	TGTGCCAGCAGTAAGACCGGGACAGGGGTTGGCACTGAAGCTTTCTTT
TRBV9	TRBJ2-7	NA	TRBD2	CASSVFGGTSYEQYF	TGTGCCAGCAGCGTATTTGGGGGGACTAGTTACGAGCAGTACTTC
TRBV20-1	TRBJ1-2	NA	TRBD1	CSASGTGNYGYTF	TGCAGTGCTAGTGGGACAGGGAACTATGGCTACACCTTC
TRBV28	TRBJ2-2	NA	TRBD2	CASSPGGPTGELFF	TGTGCCAGCAGCCCGGGAGGCCCCACCGGGGAGCTGTTTTTT
TRBV2	TRBJ1-2	NA	TRBD1	CASSDPRTGRKGYTF	TGTGCCAGCAGTGACCCGCGGACAGGGAGGAAGGGCTACACCTTC
TRBV12-3/TRBV12-4	TRBJ1-5	NA	NA	CASTYSGNQPQHF	TGTGCCAGCACCTACAGCGGAAATCAGCCCCAGCATTTT
TRBV18	TRBJ2-5	NA	TRBD1	CASSPRDREETQYF	TGTGCCAGCTCACCAAGGGACAGGGAAGAGACCCAGTACTTC
TRBV28	TRBJ1-2	NA	TRBD1	CASSLLWGTGYGYTF	TGTGCCAGCAGTTTGCTCTGGGGGACAGGTTATGGCTACACCTTC
TRBV7-3	TRBJ1-1	NA	NA	CASSAAGVTEAFF	TGTGCCAGCAGCGCTGCGGGGGTCACTGAAGCTTTCTTT
TRBV27	TRBJ2-5	NA	TRBD1	CASTLQGQGVGETQYF	TGTGCCAGCACCCTACAGGGACAGGGGGTAGGAGAGACCCAGTACTTC
TRBV5-5	TRBJ2-7	few	TRBD2	CASSQTSGYSYEQYF	TGTGCCAGCAGCCAGACTAGCGGGTACTCCTACGAGCAGTACTTC
TRBV6-5	TRBJ1-5	NA	NA	CASSPSLGQPQHF	TGTGCCAGCAGTCCATCCCTCGGTCAGCCCCAGCATTTT
TRBV29-1	TRBJ1-1	NA	NA	CSVRGFTEAFF	TGCAGCGTTCGAGGGTTCACTGAAGCTTTCTTT
TRBV7-2	TRBJ2-5	NA	NA	CASSSFPSGGETQYF	TGTGCCAGCAGCTCCTTCCCAAGTGGGGGGGAGACCCAGTACTTC
TRBV9	TRBJ2-1	NA	NA	CASSPTGVSYNEQFF	TGTGCCAGCAGCCCCACGGGGGTTTCATACAATGAGCAGTTCTTC
TRBV19	TRBJ2-7	NA	NA	CASRPRGSLTYEQYF	TGTGCCAGTAGACCCAGGGGCAGCTTAACCTACGAGCAGTACTTC
TRBV5-1	TRBJ2-1	NA	TRBD2	CASSPRASGSNEQFF	TGCGCCAGCAGCCCGAGGGCTAGCGGGAGTAATGAGCAGTTCTTC
TRBV5-4	TRBJ2-3	NA	TRBD1	CASSLATGTGSTDTQYF	TGTGCCAGCAGCTTGGCGACCGGGACAGGGAGCACAGATACGCAGTATTTT
TRBV4-3	TRBJ2-7	once	NA	CASSQDILYEQYF	TGCGCCAGCAGCCAAGATATCCTGTACGAGCAGTACTTC